This T cell receptor (beta chain) was found in a study of OX40 agonist ivuxolimab in advanced cancers. About the research overall: Patients were dosed intravenously with ivuxolimab at 0.01 to 10 mg/kg every 2 weeks.

Using immunoSEQ multiplex PCR, the repertoire was profiled, and TCRdb retains in-frame clones only, with some absent. The sample includes fewer than 85,000 clones, roughly 80% of them seen just once. Per the germline V gene, CDR1 is SEHNR and CDR2 is FQNEAQ (reference sequence). V shed 1 base and J shed 5 bases, with 16 bases lying between them. The CDR3 contains 16 residues. The sequence derives from an adult with an advanced solid tumor such as melanoma, head and neck, liver or kidney cancer. The J gene is TRBJ2-3, the V gene TRBV7-9; D is possibly TRBD1 (6 bases). The source material was CD4+ or CD8+ T cells sorted from blood, sampled in a trial of the OX40 agonist ivuxolimab. CDR3 sequence: CASSLGEGTKKDTQYF. The CDR3 DNA follows: TGTGCCAGCAGCTTAGGCGAAGGGACAAAGAAAGATACGCAGTATTTT.